A selection of T cell receptor beta chains follows, all from one sample in a study of blood T cell repertoires in COVID-19. Clones were read by immunoSEQ multiplex PCR, and TCRdb kept only the in-frame ones, dropping some. The sample lists about 240,000 clones, around four fifths seen once, with roughly 6.4% in the top ten. The source material was peripheral blood. The receptor set was obtained from a woman aged 55-69 years with active or convalescent COVID-19. Each CDR3 is given with its conserved first and last residue. Each record gives: V gene, clone size, D gene, J gene, CDR3 protein, CDR3 DNA. A D gene is named only where the DNA matches it firmly. The size entry is marked missing in some rows and otherwise reads once, few, many or a size class.

TRBV13,once,NA,TRBJ1-1,CASSPSGNTEAFF,TGTGCCAGCAGCCCATCCGGTAACACTGAAGCTTTCTTT
TRBV19,NA,NA,TRBJ1-4,CASSIGRSDEKLFF,TGTGCCAGTAGTATCGGCAGGTCCGATGAAAAACTGTTTTTT
TRBV19,NA,TRBD1,TRBJ2-4,CASSIGGTAKNIQYF,TGTGCCAGTAGTATAGGGGGGACAGCGAAAAACATTCAGTACTTC
TRBV28,NA,NA,TRBJ1-4,CASSLSRGTNEKLFF,TGTGCCAGCAGTTTATCGCGGGGGACTAATGAAAAACTGTTTTTT
TRBV6-5,NA,NA,TRBJ2-3,CASSTDREGPDTQYF,TGTGCCAGCAGCACGGACAGGGAGGGACCAGATACGCAGTATTTT
TRBV11-1,NA,NA,TRBJ2-2,CASGPQGRAGELFF,TGTGCCAGCGGCCCTCAGGGTAGGGCTGGGGAGCTGTTTTTT
TRBV5-1,NA,NA,TRBJ1-3,CASSAWGQSSGNTIYF,TGCGCCAGCAGCGCCTGGGGCCAGAGCTCTGGAAACACCATATATTTT
TRBV5-5,NA,TRBD2,TRBJ2-3,CASSLFLAATDTQYF,TGTGCCAGCAGCTTGTTTCTAGCGGCCACAGATACGCAGTATTTT
TRBV5-1,once,NA,TRBJ2-7,CASSLEGGGHEQYF,TGCGCCAGCAGCTTGGAAGGGGGTGGGCACGAGCAGTACTTC
TRBV6-5,NA,NA,TRBJ1-3,CASKAANTIYF,TGTGCCAGCAAAGCGGCGAACACCATATATTTT
TRBV11-1,NA,NA,TRBJ2-1,CASSSGGLDNEQFF,TGTGCCAGCAGCTCAGGAGGGCTGGACAATGAGCAGTTCTTC
TRBV3-1/TRBV3-2,NA,NA,TRBJ2-1,CASSPMGGANNEQFF,TGTGCCAGCAGCCCCATGGGCGGGGCCAACAATGAGCAGTTCTTC
TRBV7-9,once,TRBD2,TRBJ2-3,CASSPRGAGGQVVTQYF,TGTGCCAGCAGCCCCCGTGGAGCGGGGGGGCAAGTGGTTACGCAGTATTTT
TRBV2,NA,NA,TRBJ1-1,CASYREGTEAFF,TGTGCCAGCTACAGGGAAGGAACTGAAGCTTTCTTT
TRBV7-9,few,NA,TRBJ1-1,CASSLASENTEAFF,TGTGCCAGCAGCTTAGCCTCAGAGAACACTGAAGCTTTCTTT
TRBV2,NA,NA,TRBJ2-1,CASSLVQGGNEQFF,TGTGCCAGTAGTCTCGTTCAGGGGGGAAATGAGCAGTTCTTC
TRBV14,once,NA,TRBJ2-2,CASSQEGGAGELFF,TGTGCCAGCAGCCAAGAAGGGGGAGCCGGGGAGCTGTTTTTT
TRBV11-3,NA,NA,TRBJ2-1,CASSLGPSAQQFF,TGTGCCAGCAGCTTAGGGCCTAGCGCGCAGCAGTTCTTC
TRBV19,NA,NA,TRBJ2-4,CASTPRLTATSKNIQYF,TGTGCCAGTACCCCTCGTTTGACAGCCACCTCCAAAAACATTCAGTACTTC
TRBV7-8,NA,TRBD2,TRBJ2-2,CASSSSGAGELFF,TGTGCCAGCAGCTCTAGCGGGGCCGGGGAGCTGTTTTTT
TRBV4-1,NA,NA,TRBJ1-6,CASSQDRGGRVNSPLHF,TGCGCCAGCAGCCAAGATCGAGGCGGCAGGGTTAATTCACCCCTCCACTTT
TRBV14,many,TRBD2,TRBJ2-1,CASSPYSGRMYNEQFF,TGTGCCAGCAGCCCATATAGCGGGAGGATGTACAATGAGCAGTTCTTC
TRBV19,NA,TRBD2,TRBJ2-1,CASSSGTSGGASYNEQFF,TGTGCCAGTAGTTCCGGGACTAGCGGGGGAGCATCCTACAATGAGCAGTTCTTC
TRBV2,NA,NA,TRBJ1-2,CASSVEGDYGYTF,TGTGCCAGCAGTGTGGAGGGAGATTATGGCTACACCTTC
TRBV19,NA,TRBD2,TRBJ2-5,CASSLGLAVQETQYF,TGTGCCAGTAGTCTTGGACTAGCGGTGCAAGAGACCCAGTACTTC
TRBV5-4,few,TRBD2,TRBJ2-1,CASSFGRSGGYNEQFF,TGTGCCAGCAGCTTTGGCCGCTCGGGAGGGTACAATGAGCAGTTCTTC
TRBV11-1,once,NA,TRBJ1-4,CASSFGRDEKLFF,TGTGCCAGCAGCTTTGGGAGGGATGAAAAACTGTTTTTT
TRBV5-1,NA,NA,TRBJ2-1,CASSWGSSVNEQFF,TGCGCCAGCAGCTGGGGTTCTAGCGTCAATGAGCAGTTCTTC
TRBV5-1,NA,TRBD1,TRBJ1-2,CASSLPGQNYGYTF,TGCGCCAGCAGCTTACCGGGACAGAACTATGGCTACACCTTC
TRBV7-2,NA,NA,TRBJ2-1,CASSPSRSRGEQFF,TGTGCCAGCAGCCCGTCGCGGTCCCGGGGAGAGCAGTTCTTC
TRBV5-4,NA,NA,TRBJ2-1,CASSSLAEFNEQFF,TGTGCCAGCAGCTCCCTTGCCGAGTTCAATGAGCAGTTCTTC
TRBV9,NA,TRBD2,TRBJ2-2,CASTPERGYLGGELFF,TGTGCCAGCACACCCGAGCGGGGGTACCTAGGCGGGGAGCTGTTTTTT
TRBV6-6,NA,NA,TRBJ1-1,CASLTDSRLEAFF,TGTGCCAGCCTGACAGACTCTCGGCTTGAAGCTTTCTTT
TRBV5-1,NA,TRBD2,TRBJ2-7,CASSHTSAYEQYF,TGCGCCAGCAGTCATACTAGCGCGTACGAGCAGTACTTC
TRBV20-1,NA,NA,TRBJ1-1,CSASSGVTEAFF,TGCAGTGCTAGTTCAGGGGTTACTGAAGCTTTCTTT
TRBV23-1,NA,NA,TRBJ1-1,CASHHPGGATEAFF,TGCGCCAGCCACCACCCCGGGGGTGCCACTGAAGCTTTCTTT
TRBV18,NA,TRBD1,TRBJ2-7,CASSPGTGGVYEQYF,TGTGCCAGCTCACCTGGGACAGGGGGCGTTTACGAGCAGTACTTC
TRBV9,once,NA,TRBJ1-1,CASSVDGGLYTEAFF,TGTGCCAGCAGCGTAGACGGAGGGTTGTACACTGAAGCTTTCTTT
TRBV18,once,NA,TRBJ1-2,CASSLNPDTQNYGYTF,TGTGCCAGCTCACTGAACCCGGACACACAAAACTATGGCTACACCTTC
TRBV5-1,once,TRBD2,TRBJ2-1,CASSSLLAGANEQFF,TGCGCCAGCAGCTCACTTCTAGCGGGAGCCAATGAGCAGTTCTTC
TRBV4-1,NA,NA,TRBJ2-1,CASSQDHSYNEQFF,TGCGCCAGCAGCCAAGATCACAGTTACAATGAGCAGTTCTTC
TRBV14,NA,NA,TRBJ1-6,CASSPRTPYNSPLHF,TGTGCCAGCAGCCCCCGGACACCCTATAATTCACCCCTCCACTTT
TRBV3-1/TRBV3-2,NA,NA,TRBJ1-2,CASYTFAGYTF,TGTGCCAGTTACACCTTTGCTGGCTACACCTTC
TRBV5-4,once,TRBD1,TRBJ1-6,CASSVNRGSYSPLHF,TGTGCCAGCAGCGTCAACAGGGGCTCCTATTCACCCCTCCACTTT
TRBV4-1,once,NA,TRBJ2-2,CASSQAPVGTGELFF,TGCGCCAGCAGCCAAGCCCCGGTCGGCACCGGGGAGCTGTTTTTT
TRBV29-1,NA,TRBD2,TRBJ2-1,CSVELASGRGDEQFF,TGCAGCGTTGAGTTGGCTAGCGGGAGGGGGGATGAGCAGTTCTTC
TRBV6-6,NA,TRBD2,TRBJ2-2,CASRLAGGRGGELFF,TGTGCCTCCCGACTAGCGGGGGGGCGAGGCGGGGAGCTGTTTTTT
TRBV5-3,NA,NA,TRBJ2-6,CARSLISTSGANVLTF,TGTGCCAGAAGCTTGATTAGCACGTCTGGGGCCAACGTCCTGACTTTC
TRBV2,NA,NA,TRBJ2-3,CASSEGGASTDTQYF,TGTGCCAGCAGTGAGGGGGGGGCTAGCACAGATACGCAGTATTTT
TRBV5-4,few,NA,TRBJ1-3,CASSRVGAGNTIYF,TGTGCCAGCAGCCGGGTGGGTGCAGGAAACACCATATATTTT
TRBV19,NA,NA,TRBJ2-2,CASSIDRWDITGELFF,TGTGCCAGTAGTATAGATCGGTGGGACATAACCGGGGAGCTGTTTTTT
TRBV11-3,NA,NA,TRBJ2-5,CASRLQGDETQYF,TGTGCCAGCAGACTACAGGGTGACGAGACCCAGTACTTC
TRBV29-1,NA,NA,TRBJ1-1,CSGGGGGTEAFF,TGCAGCGGCGGGGGGGGCGGCACTGAAGCTTTCTTT